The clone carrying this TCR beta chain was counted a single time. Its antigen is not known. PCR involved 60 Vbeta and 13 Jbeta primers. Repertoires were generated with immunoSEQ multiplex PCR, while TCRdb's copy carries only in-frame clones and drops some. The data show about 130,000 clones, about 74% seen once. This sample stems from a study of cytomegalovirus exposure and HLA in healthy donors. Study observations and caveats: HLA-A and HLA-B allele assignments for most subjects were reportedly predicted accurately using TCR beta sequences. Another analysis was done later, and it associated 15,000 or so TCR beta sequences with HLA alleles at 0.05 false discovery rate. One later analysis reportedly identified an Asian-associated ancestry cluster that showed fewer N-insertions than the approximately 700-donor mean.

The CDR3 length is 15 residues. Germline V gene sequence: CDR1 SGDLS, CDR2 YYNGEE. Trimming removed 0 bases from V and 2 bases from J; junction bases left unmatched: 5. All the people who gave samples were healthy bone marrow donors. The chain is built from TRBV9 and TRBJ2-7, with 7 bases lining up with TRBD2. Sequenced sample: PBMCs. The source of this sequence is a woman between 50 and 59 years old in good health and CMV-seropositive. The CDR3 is CASSVGLAVTYEQYF. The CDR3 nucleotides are TGTGCCAGCAGCGTAGGGCTAGCGGTGACCTACGAGCAGTACTTC.